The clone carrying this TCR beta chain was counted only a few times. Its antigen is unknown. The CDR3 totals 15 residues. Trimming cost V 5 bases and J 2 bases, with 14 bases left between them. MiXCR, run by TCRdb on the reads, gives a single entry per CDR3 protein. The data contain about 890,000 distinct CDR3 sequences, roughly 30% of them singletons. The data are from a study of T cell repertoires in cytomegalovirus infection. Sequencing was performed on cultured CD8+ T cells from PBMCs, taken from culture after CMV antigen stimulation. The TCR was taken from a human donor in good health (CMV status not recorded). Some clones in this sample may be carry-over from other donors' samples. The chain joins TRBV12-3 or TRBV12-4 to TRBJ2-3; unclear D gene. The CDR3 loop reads CASSPWNIDTDTQYF. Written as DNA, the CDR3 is TGTGCCAGCAGTCCCTGGAATATCGACACAGATACGCAGTATTTT.